This T cell receptor (beta chain) derives from a study of blood T cell repertoires in COVID-19. Study summary: Samples of COVID-19 (acute and convalescent) were obtained from the United States, Italy and Spain.

The CDR3 is made up of 18 amino acids. Looked up from germline, CDR1 is KGHDR and CDR2 is SFDVKD. V gave up 3 bases and J gave up 8 bases; unmatched junction bases: 12. Original analysis: Reference gene primers were amplified, and this amplification served to estimate nucleated cell counts. The protocol was immunoSEQ multiplex PCR, while the TCRdb copy is restricted to in-frame clones and leaves out a portion. V and J calls and clone size are copied from that table; D and trimming were computed from the DNA. Of under 200,000 clones in the sample, approximately 86% were seen once. Enrollment of patients from Seattle took place during active infection, with longitudinal follow-up.

The receptor comes from a woman at least 80 years old with COVID-19, enrolled during active disease. V and J are TRBV24-1 and TRBJ2-1, with 13 positions matching TRBD2. The sample taken for sequencing was peripheral blood. In DNA, the CDR3 is TGTGCCACCAGTGATCCCGGACTAGCGGGAGTTCATCGGGATGAGCAGTTCTTC. It is translated as CATSDPGLAGVHRDEQFF.